The 12 T cell receptor beta chains reported below all come from one sample, sequenced in a study of cytomegalovirus exposure and HLA in healthy donors. Primers for the PCR totalled 60 Vbeta and 13 Jbeta. This table comes from immunoSEQ multiplex PCR, and its TCRdb copy is limited to in-frame clones, with some not included. The data contain over 70,000 clones, 74% of them singletons. Sequencing input: PBMCs. The source of these receptors is a human donor in good health.

The chain combines TRBV7-8 with TRBJ1-5, with TRBD1 as a possible D gene (6 bases). CDR3 length: 17 residues. Trimming took 0 bases from V and 2 from J, leaving 14 bases between them. Germline CDR1 reads SGHVS; CDR2 reads FQNEAQ. The CDR3 reads CASSLATGDNRNQPQHF. The DNA for the CDR3 is TGTGCCAGCAGCTTAGCGACAGGTGATAATCGCAATCAGCCCCAGCATTTT.

The gene calls are TRBV25-1 and TRBJ1-3; TRBD1 is a possible D gene (6 bases). CDR3 size: 13 residues. Germline CDR1 is MGHDK and CDR2 is SYGVNS. Trimming removed 2 bases at V and 5 bases at J, with 7 bases between. The CDR3 region has the DNA TGTGCCAGCAGTGAAACAGGGCGAAACACCATATATTTT. Translating gives CASSETGRNTIYF.

The chain recombines TRBV25-1 with TRBJ1-2, with D hard to call. The CDR3 loop spans 16 amino acids. V shed 5 bases and J shed 6 bases, with 22 bases lying between them. CDR1 and CDR2 (germline): MGHDK, SYGVNS. CDR3 amino acids: CASSTPGREELDGYTF. The CDR3 nucleotides are TGTGCCAGCAGTACCCCGGGAAGGGAGGAGTTGGATGGCTACACCTTC.

The CDR3 DNA reads as TGTGCCTGGAGCGGCTTTGGACAGGGGGCGCGATCTACTAACTATGGCTACACCTTC. It translates to CAWSGFGQGARSTNYGYTF. This chain connects TRBV30 to TRBJ1-2; 11 bases agree with TRBD1. The CDR3 has 19 residues. Germline-derived CDR1 and CDR2 are GTSNPN and SVGIG (reference sequence). J gave up 0 bases and V 3 bases, and 15 bases lay outside the gene matches.

The chain is built from TRBV6-1 and TRBJ1-4; no reliable D call. Trimming removed 2 bases at V and 2 bases at J, with 12 bases between. There are 16 residues in the CDR3. Looked up from germline, CDR1 is MNHNS and CDR2 is SASEGT. The DNA for the CDR3 is TGTGCCAGCAGTGAATACGGGGTGAGGACTAATGAAAAACTGTTTTTT. Its translation: CASSEYGVRTNEKLFF.

The V and J genes are TRBV30 and TRBJ2-5; TRBD2 matches at 7 bases. The V gene's germline CDR1 is GTSNPN and CDR2 SVGIG (reference sequence). The ends lost 4 bases at V and 2 bases at J; junction bases unmatched: 7. The length of the CDR3 is 14 residues. The CDR3 DNA follows: TGTGCCTGGAATTCTCGGACTAGTCAAGAGACCCAGTACTTC. It is translated as CAWNSRTSQETQYF. Full variable domain (missing parts from reference TRBV30 and TRBJ2-5): SQTIHQWPATLVQPVGSPLSLECTVEGTSNPNLYWYRQAAGRGLQLLFYSVGIGQISSEVPQNLSASRPQDRQFILSSKKLLLSDSGFYLCAWNSRTSQETQYFGPGTRLLVL.

V is TRBV6-5 and J is TRBJ1-6, with a tentative D call TRBD1 (6 bases). Trimming removed 8 bases at V and 7 bases at J, with 12 bases between. Germline V lookup: CDR1 MNHEY, CDR2 SVGAGI. The CDR3 extends over 13 amino acids. The CDR3 is CASRAGVNSPLHF. CDR3 bases: TGTGCCAGCCGAGCAGGGGTAAATTCACCCCTCCACTTT.

The chain is built from TRBV7-3 and TRBJ1-1; D uncertain. V gave up 4 bases and J gave up 2 bases, with 5 bases separating them. In germline, CDR1 is SGHTA, CDR2 FQGTGA. The length of the CDR3 is 12 residues. Here the CDR3 reads CASSYPNTEAFF. CDR3 nucleotides: TGTGCCAGCAGCTATCCAAACACTGAAGCTTTCTTT.

The chain is built from TRBV27 and TRBJ1-1; tentative D call: TRBD1 (6 bases). The CDR3 length is 15 residues. Germline values: CDR1 MNHEY, CDR2 SMNVEV (reference sequence). V was trimmed by 3 bases and J by 8 bases, leaving 19 bases between them. The CDR3 DNA follows: TGTGCCAGCAGTTTGGGGGCCATGATAAACGCGGAAGCTTTCTTT. It codes for CASSLGAMINAEAFF.

This clone showed up just a few times. V gene TRBV7-3 combines with J gene TRBJ2-3, with a possible D match to TRBD1 (6 bases). Germline V lookup: CDR1 SGHTA, CDR2 FQGTGA. This CDR3 region has 13 residues. V lost 4 bases and J lost 11, with 16 bases in between. CDR3 nucleotides: TGTGCCAGCAGCTACATTTCAGGGGCGGGGCAGTATTTT. Protein sequence: CASSYISGAGQYF.

The V call is TRBV6-1, the J call TRBJ2-7, with D possibly matching TRBD1 (5 bases). The CDR3 runs to 13 residues. Looked up from germline, CDR1 is MNHNS and CDR2 is SASEGT. Trimming removed 10 bases at V and 2 bases at J, with 15 bases between. As DNA, the CDR3 is TGTGCCACCCTGACAGCCCTCACCTACGAGCAGTACTTC. This encodes CATLTALTYEQYF.

This clone appeared once. The chain joins TRBV6-5 to TRBJ1-1; D is unclear. Germline V lookup: CDR1 MNHEY, CDR2 SVGAGI. The CDR3 spans 13 residues. V was cut by 5 bases and J by 1 base, with 8 bases left in between. CDR3 region: CASSQYWNTEAFF. DNA for the CDR3: TGTGCCAGCAGTCAATACTGGAACACTGAAGCTTTCTTT.